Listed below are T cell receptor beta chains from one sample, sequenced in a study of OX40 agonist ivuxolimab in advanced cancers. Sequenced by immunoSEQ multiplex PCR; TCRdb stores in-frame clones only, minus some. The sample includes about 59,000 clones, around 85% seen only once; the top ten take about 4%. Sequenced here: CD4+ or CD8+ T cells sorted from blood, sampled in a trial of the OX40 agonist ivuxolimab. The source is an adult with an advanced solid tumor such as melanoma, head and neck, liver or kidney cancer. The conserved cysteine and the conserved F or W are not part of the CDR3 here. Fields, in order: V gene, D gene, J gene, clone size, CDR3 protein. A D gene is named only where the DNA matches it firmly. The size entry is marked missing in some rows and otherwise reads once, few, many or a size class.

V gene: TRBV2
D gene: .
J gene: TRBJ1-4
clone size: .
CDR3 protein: ASSSPRGTNEKLF

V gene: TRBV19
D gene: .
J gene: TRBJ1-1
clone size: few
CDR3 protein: ATTRNTEAF

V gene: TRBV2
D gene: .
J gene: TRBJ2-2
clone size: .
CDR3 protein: ASMDATSSTGELF

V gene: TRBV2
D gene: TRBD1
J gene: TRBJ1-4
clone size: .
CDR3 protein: ASSPNRGTNEKLF

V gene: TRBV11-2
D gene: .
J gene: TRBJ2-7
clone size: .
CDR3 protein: ASSPGRGTWYEQY

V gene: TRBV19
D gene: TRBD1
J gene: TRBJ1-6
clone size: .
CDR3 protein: ASRAKAGTGVYNSPLH

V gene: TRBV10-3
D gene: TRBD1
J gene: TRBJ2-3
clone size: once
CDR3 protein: AISESRQGSTDTQY

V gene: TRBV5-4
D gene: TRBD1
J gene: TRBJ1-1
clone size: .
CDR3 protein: ASSTDRAGRATEAF

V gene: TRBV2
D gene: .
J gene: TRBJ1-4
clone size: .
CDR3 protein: ASSEGDEKLF

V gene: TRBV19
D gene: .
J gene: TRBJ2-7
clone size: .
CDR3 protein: ASSTAGQGNEQY

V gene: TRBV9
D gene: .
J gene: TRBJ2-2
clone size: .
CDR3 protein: ASSVMDTGELF

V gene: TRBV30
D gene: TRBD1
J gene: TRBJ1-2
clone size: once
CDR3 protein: AWSDGQGDYGYT

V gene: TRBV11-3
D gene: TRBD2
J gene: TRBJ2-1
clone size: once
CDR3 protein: ASSPRLAGGPVHEQF

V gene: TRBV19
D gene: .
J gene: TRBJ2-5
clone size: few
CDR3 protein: ASTPYLGAETQY

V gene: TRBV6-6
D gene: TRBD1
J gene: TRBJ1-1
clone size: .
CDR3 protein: ASNRGRSTEAF

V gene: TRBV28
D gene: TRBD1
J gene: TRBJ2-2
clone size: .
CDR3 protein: ASSRPDRGLSGELF

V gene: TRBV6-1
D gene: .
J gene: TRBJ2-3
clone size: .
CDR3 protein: ASSEGSSTDTQY

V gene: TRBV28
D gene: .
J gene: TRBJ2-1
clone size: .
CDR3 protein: ASSLIAAGKYNEQF

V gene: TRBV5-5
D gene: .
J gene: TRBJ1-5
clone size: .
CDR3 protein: ASSLGPNQPQH

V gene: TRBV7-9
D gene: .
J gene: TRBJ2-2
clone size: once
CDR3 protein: AGVRISSGELF

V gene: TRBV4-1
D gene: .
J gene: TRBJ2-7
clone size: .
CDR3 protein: ASSQEMKAGEYEQY

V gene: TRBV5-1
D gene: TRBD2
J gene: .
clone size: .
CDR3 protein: ASSLSGLGLAGDPYEQY

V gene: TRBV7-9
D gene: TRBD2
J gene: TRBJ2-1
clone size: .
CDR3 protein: ASSSSGGTYNEQF

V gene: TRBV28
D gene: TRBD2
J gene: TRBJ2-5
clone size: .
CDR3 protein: ASRRLAGEETQY

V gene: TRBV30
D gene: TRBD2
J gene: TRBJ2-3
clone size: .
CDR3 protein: AWSAGAGNTQY

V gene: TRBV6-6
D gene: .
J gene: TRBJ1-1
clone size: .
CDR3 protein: ASSYGSLNTEAF

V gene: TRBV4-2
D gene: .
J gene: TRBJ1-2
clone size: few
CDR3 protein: ASSQGGNYGYT

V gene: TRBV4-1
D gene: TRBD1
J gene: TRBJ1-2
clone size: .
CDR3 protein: ASSQDRTGGYNYGYT

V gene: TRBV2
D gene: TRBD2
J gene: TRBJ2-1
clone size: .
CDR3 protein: ASRSTSGSYNEQF

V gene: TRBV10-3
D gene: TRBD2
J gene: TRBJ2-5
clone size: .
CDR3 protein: ATWEGATSGRAETQY

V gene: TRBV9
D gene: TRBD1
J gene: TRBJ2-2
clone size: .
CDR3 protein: ASSAPGQANTGELF

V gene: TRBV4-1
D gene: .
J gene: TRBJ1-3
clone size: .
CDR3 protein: ASSQDGLSGNTIY

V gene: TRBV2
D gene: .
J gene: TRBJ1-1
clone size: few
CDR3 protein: ATTGSSRNTEAF

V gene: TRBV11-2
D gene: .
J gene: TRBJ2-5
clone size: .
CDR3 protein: ASSSQGSETQY

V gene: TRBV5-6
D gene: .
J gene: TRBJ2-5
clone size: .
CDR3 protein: ASSFWGRQETQY

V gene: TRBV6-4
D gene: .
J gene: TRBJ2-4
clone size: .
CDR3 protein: ASTKQDTKNIQY

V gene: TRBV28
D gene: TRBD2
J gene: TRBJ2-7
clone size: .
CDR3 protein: ASSLLGLAGEQY

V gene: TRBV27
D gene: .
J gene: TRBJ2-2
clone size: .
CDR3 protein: ASSSRGPAGELF

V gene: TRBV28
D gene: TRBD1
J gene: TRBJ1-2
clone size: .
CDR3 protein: ASRRQGWDGYT